This is a list of T cell receptor beta chains from one sample in a study of T cell changes during pregnancy in multiple sclerosis. Profiling relied on immunoSEQ multiplex PCR, and the TCRdb table lists in-frame clones only, not all of them. The repertoire holds about 52,000 clones, roughly nine tenths seen once, with 0.37% in the top ten. The sequenced sample was CD4+ T cells from peripheral blood mononuclear cells, obtained before pregnancy. Every receptor here comes from a female donor with multiple sclerosis, enrolled in a pregnancy study. The CDR3 runs from the conserved cysteine through the conserved F or W. A D gene is named only where the DNA matches it firmly. Clone size is not always given. Where it is, it says once, few, many or a class for expanded clones.

clone size	V gene	D gene	J gene	CDR3 DNA	CDR3 protein
-	TRBV5-1	-	TRBJ2-2	TGCGCCAGCAGCCCAGTGGGGGGACCGAACACCGGGGAGCTGTTTTTT	CASSPVGGPNTGELFF
-	TRBV19	-	TRBJ1-5	TGTGCCAGTAGTTCCCTTAATCAGCCCCAGCATTTT	CASSSLNQPQHF
-	TRBV10-2	TRBD2	TRBJ2-7	TGCGCCAGCAGCGGACTAGCGGGATCCTACGAGCAGTACTTC	CASSGLAGSYEQYF
-	TRBV30	-	TRBJ1-1	TGTGCCTGGAGTCCCCCGAGGCGATCTGCTTTCTTT	CAWSPPRRSAFF
-	TRBV7-9	TRBD2	TRBJ2-1	TGTGCCAGCAGCTTTGTACCGGGACTAGCGGGAGTTGACCAGTTCTTC	CASSFVPGLAGVDQFF
-	TRBV21-1	-	TRBJ2-5	TGTGCCAGCAGCAAACCTAGGGGTTCGGGAGAGACCCAGTACTTC	CASSKPRGSGETQYF
-	TRBV10-3	TRBD1	TRBJ1-5	TGTGCCGGTTGGACAGGGAATGGCAATCAGCCCCAGCATTTT	CAGWTGNGNQPQHF
-	TRBV18	TRBD2	TRBJ2-2	TGTGCCAGCTCACCGCGGGAGTTGAACACCGGGGAGCTGTTTTTT	CASSPRELNTGELFF
-	TRBV9	-	TRBJ1-2	TGTGCCAGCAGCGCTCTCACCGGGACTGAATATGGCTACACCTTC	CASSALTGTEYGYTF
-	TRBV6-6	-	TRBJ1-2	TGTGCCAGCAGTTATTTAGTCGGAGGAAATGACGGCTACACCTTC	CASSYLVGGNDGYTF
-	TRBV19	TRBD2	TRBJ2-3	TGTGCCAGTAGTATTAGCGGGAGGGCGGATACGCAGTATTTT	CASSISGRADTQYF
once	TRBV7-8	-	TRBJ2-6	TGTGCCAGCAGCTTGCCCGCACACTCTGGGGCCAACGTCCTGACTTTC	CASSLPAHSGANVLTF
-	TRBV10-3	TRBD2	TRBJ2-1	TGTGCCATCAGTGATAGCGGGAGTATCACGGATGAGCAGTTCTTC	CAISDSGSITDEQFF
-	TRBV30	-	TRBJ1-3	TGTGCCTGGAGATGGCAGGCGAAAAACACCATATATTTT	CAWRWQAKNTIYF
-	TRBV7-2	TRBD2	TRBJ2-2	TGTGCCAGCAGCGCTTGGACTAGCAGGAACACCGGGGAGCTGTTTTTT	CASSAWTSRNTGELFF
-	TRBV9	-	TRBJ2-7	TGTGCCAGCAGCGTAGGACTTTGGGACGAGCAGTACTTC	CASSVGLWDEQYF
-	TRBV4-2	-	TRBJ2-1	TGTGCCAGCAGCCAAGTGGGCCAGGGAACCTACAATGAGCAGTTCTTC	CASSQVGQGTYNEQFF
once	TRBV5-4	TRBD1	TRBJ2-5	TGTGCCAGCAGCTTGCAGGGGGCGACAGAGACCCAGTACTTC	CASSLQGATETQYF
-	TRBV2	-	TRBJ1-5	TGTGCCAGCATGGAAAATTCTGGGGGCCCCAATCAGCCCCAGCATTTT	CASMENSGGPNQPQHF
few	TRBV6-5	TRBD2	TRBJ2-1	TGTGCCAGCAATCGGGCTAGCGGGAGCTATGAGCAGTTCTTC	CASNRASGSYEQFF